This T cell receptor (beta chain) was captured in a study of response to subunit inactivated influenza vaccine (dated 2018 in TCRdb). With respect to the entire study: Deep quantitative T cell receptor repertoire profiling was used in the study to track responses to a trivalent subunit inactivated influenza vaccine.

To note about this clonotype: The antigen this receptor binds is unknown. No much larger clone exists at a distance of one base, and base qualities are not known.

Results the study describes overall, beyond this receptor: According to the authors, only a limited number of new T cells may be recruited by each seasonal influenza vaccination.

The protocol used for the library was RT-PCR. Instrument used: Illumina HiSeq 2500. The raw public data were reprocessed by TCRdb itself: fastp quality trimming at Q25, MiXCR clonotype calling, in-frame beta chains only. CDR3 protein duplicates are merged, each entry listing the most common genes and DNA. This sample is represented by roughly 650,000 distinct CDR3 sequences; approximately 15% of them were singletons. The top ten constitute roughly 7.6% of the sample. Sample: PBMCs from blood, taken 14 days before vaccination. The sequence was obtained from a man in his fifties who received an inactivated influenza vaccine. Donor details come from another sample of the same person, matched by shared clones.

CDR3 reads: CASSQESVSSYEQYF. The DNA sequence is TGTGCCAGCAGCCAAGAATCGGTTTCCTCCTACGAGCAGTACTTC. Recombination joined TRBV4-2 with TRBJ2-7, with no confident D gene call. The trim is 0 bases for V and 0 bases for J, with a gap of 9 bases between the germline ends. The CDR3 runs 15 amino acids, cysteine and phenylalanine included. Solely the CDR3 DNA is kept, with 45 bases framed from the first base. According to the germline V gene, CDR1 reads LGHNA and CDR2 reads YNFKEQ.